This TCR beta chain was profiled in a study of regulatory T cells in long-lasting Graves disease. Germline values: CDR1 SGDLS, CDR2 YYNGEE. This CDR3 is 17 amino acids long. The V and J ends lost 5 bases and 1 base, in that order; junction bases with no gene match: 9. As to time point: persistent/refractory GD, antithyroid drugs over 5 years with positive TRAb. With RNA extracted from PBMCs as input, the TCR library was made. This clonotype was picked up a small number of times. CDR3 regions were amplified by Arm-PCR using iRepertoire HTBI primers to build TCR beta libraries. The authors' processing: The study identified 62 TRBV and 11 to 15 TRBJ segments across samples. TCRdb re-called the multiplex PCR reads with MiXCR, one entry per CDR3 protein. The V and J calls and clone size come from TCRdb's table, not from the authors' own analysis. This table holds about 290,000 distinct CDR3 sequences, under 25% found once.

The gene calls are TRBV9 and TRBJ2-7; 13 bases line up with TRBD2. Sequences were derived from peripheral blood mononuclear cells (PBMCs), sampled when the disease was refractory, from a patient treated with antithyroid drugs. The receptor was derived from a female donor with Graves disease. The CDR3 here is CASRRWGTSGNSYEQYF. The CDR3 DNA sequence: TGTGCCAGCAGGCGTTGGGGGACTAGCGGGAATTCCTACGAGCAGTACTTC.